The 27 T cell receptor beta chains presented below share a single source sample, sequenced in a study of blood T cell repertoires in COVID-19 (dated by TCRdb to 2019 to 2021). Receptor libraries were prepared by the immunoSEQ multiplex PCR assay. TCRdb provides this immuneACCESS table in a form limited to in-frame rearrangements. Some clones are lacking; in checked studies, under half of them reflect an unresolved V gene, and why the rest are absent is not known. Here the sample has about 230,000 clones; 65% to 90% occur a single time. 2% to 2.5% of the sample rests with the top ten. Sequencing used peripheral blood. The source is a man aged 35-49 years who had recovered from COVID-19.

CDR3 sequence: CASSRGFKAGGSDTQYF. The CDR3 DNA reads TGCGCCAGCAGCCGGGGGTTTAAAGCGGGGGGCTCAGATACGCAGTATTTT. This chain links TRBV4-3 with TRBJ2-3; 9 nucleotides match TRBD2. J was trimmed by 4 bases and V by 4 bases; bases with no gene match: 12. The CDR3 extends over 17 amino acids. Germline CDR1 and CDR2: LGHNA and YSLEER.

This rearrangement joins TRBV5-5 to TRBJ2-3; possibly TRBD1 for D (5 bases). The ends were cut back, 0 bases at V and 4 bases at J, with 12 bases in the middle. The CDR3 spans 15 residues. CDR1 is SGHKS, CDR2 YYEKEE, per germline (reference sequence). CDR3 amino acids: CASSLAGQSADTQYF. The CDR3 DNA reads TGTGCCAGCAGCTTGGCAGGACAAAGCGCAGATACGCAGTATTTT.

CDR3 nucleotides: TGTGCCAGTAGGAGAGCGAGCTCCTACAATGAGCAGTTCTTC. Residues: CASRRASSYNEQFF. This chain joins TRBV19 and TRBJ2-1; D gene unclear. The CDR3 has 14 amino acids. Germline loops: CDR1 LNHDA, CDR2 SQIVND (reference sequence). V lost 6 bases, J lost 0 bases, and 9 bases lay in between.

The V call is TRBV9, the J call TRBJ1-4; 7 bases fit TRBD1. The V gene end was trimmed by 4 bases and the J gene end by 11 bases; junction bases not matched to a gene: 8. Germline V gene lookup returns CDR1 SGDLS and CDR2 YYNGEE. The CDR3 length is 13 residues. The chain's CDR3 is CASSPRTGGKLFF. DNA of the CDR3: TGTGCCAGCAGCCCCAGGACAGGAGGGAAACTGTTTTTT.

The J gene is TRBJ2-6, the V gene TRBV7-6, with a tentative D call TRBD2 (6 bases). This CDR3 spans 16 amino acids. Looked up from germline, CDR1 is SGHVS and CDR2 is FNYEAQ. The V gene lost 1 base and the J gene lost 1 base, with 8 bases spanning the gap. The CDR3 DNA sequence: TGTGCCAGCAGCTTAGTCGCGGGGTCTGGGGCCAACGTCCTGACTTTC. It yields the protein CASSLVAGSGANVLTF.

This chain uses TRBV9 with TRBJ2-4; 7 bases line up with TRBD2. CDR3 size: 13 residues. Germline V gene data show CDR1 as SGDLS and CDR2 as YYNGEE. V trimming: 4 bases; J trimming: 8 bases; junction bases outside the gene matches: 6. In DNA form, the CDR3 reads TGTGCCAGCAGCCCCCCTGGGAGGGACATTCAGTACTTC. Amino acid sequence: CASSPPGRDIQYF.

The chain employs TRBV11-3 and TRBJ2-5; 7 positions agree with TRBD1. V lost 5 bases, J lost 5 bases, and 17 bases stayed unmatched. The CDR3 covers 17 residues. Germline V gene lookup returns CDR1 SGHNT and CDR2 YENEEA. As DNA, the CDR3 is TGTGCCAGCAGCCCACACGGGACAGTTTTTGGTTTGGAGACCCAGTACTTC. Amino acid sequence: CASSPHGTVFGLETQYF.

There are a few counts of this clone. The chain is built from TRBV6-5 and TRBJ2-7; D unclear. V was cut by 0 bases and J by 7 bases, with 10 bases left in between. The CDR3 contains 13 residues. Germline V lookup: CDR1 MNHEY, CDR2 SVGAGI. As DNA, the CDR3 is TGTGCCAGCAGTTACTCGATTAGCCTGGAGCAGTACTTC. It yields the protein CASSYSISLEQYF.

The rearrangement joins TRBV18 to TRBJ2-7, with D perhaps TRBD1 (5 bases). Germline V gene sequence: CDR1 KGHSH, CDR2 LQKENI. CDR3 length: 13 residues. Trimming took 3 bases from V and 2 from J, leaving 8 bases between them. CDR3 coding DNA: TGTGCCAGCTCACCTGACAGCCCCTACGAGCAGTACTTC. This encodes CASSPDSPYEQYF.

The chain carries TRBV7-2 and TRBJ1-2; possibly TRBD1 for D (6 bases). Germline CDR1 is SGHTA and CDR2 is FQGNSA. V dropped 5 bases and J dropped 5 bases, with 15 bases sitting between them. The CDR3 totals 14 residues. The CDR3 protein is CASSPQTTGYGYTF. CDR3 bases: TGTGCCAGCAGCCCACAGACCACAGGGTATGGCTACACCTTC.

J is TRBJ2-1 and V is TRBV6-4, with D tentatively TRBD1 (6 bases). Germline-derived CDR1 and CDR2 are MRHNA and SNTAGT. Trimming removed 6 bases from V and 3 bases from J, with 15 bases in between. The CDR3 extends over 15 amino acids. The CDR3 here is CASSIQGGSYNEQFF. CDR3 DNA sequence: TGTGCCAGCAGCATACAGGGTGGTAGCTACAATGAGCAGTTCTTC.

This clone has just a few counts. This chain joins TRBV30 and TRBJ1-1; D is unresolved. This CDR3 comprises 14 residues. Per the germline V gene, CDR1 is GTSNPN and CDR2 is SVGIG (reference sequence). The germline V and J ends were trimmed by 3 bases and 1 base, with 12 bases remaining between them. The CDR3 DNA reads TGTGCCTGGAGCGGGAGACCGGGGAACACTGAAGCTTTCTTT. Amino acid sequence: CAWSGRPGNTEAFF. The entire variable domain, with the rest obtained from reference TRBV30 and TRBJ1-1, is as follows: SQTIHQWPATLVQPVGSPLSLECTVEGTSNPNLYWYRQAAGRGLQLLFYSVGIGQISSEVPQNLSASRPQDRQFILSSKKLLLSDSGFYLCAWSGRPGNTEAFFGQGTRLTVV.

The V and J genes are TRBV30 and TRBJ2-7; 7 bases fit TRBD2. J gave up 3 bases and V 3 bases, and 5 bases lay outside the gene matches. This CDR3 has 13 amino acids. CDR1 and CDR2 (germline): GTSNPN, SVGIG (reference sequence). This CDR3 reads CAWRGGSVYEQYF. The CDR3 DNA sequence: TGTGCCTGGAGGGGCGGGAGTGTCTACGAGCAGTACTTC.

The rearrangement links TRBV7-9 to TRBJ2-1; 8 bases map to TRBD2. The ends lost 1 base at V and 5 bases at J; junction bases unmatched: 7. Germline V gives CDR1 SEHNR, CDR2 FQNEAQ (reference sequence). The CDR3 length is 16 residues. The CDR3 DNA follows: TGTGCCAGCAGCTTAGTAAGCGGGAGTTTCGACAATGAGCAGTTCTTC. This codes for CASSLVSGSFDNEQFF.

The chain uses TRBV7-7 and TRBJ2-3; no definite D call. Germline-derived CDR1 and CDR2 are SSHAT and FNYEAQ (reference sequence). This CDR3 has 14 amino acids. Trimming removed 2 bases from V and 6 bases from J, with 12 bases in between. This CDR3 is CASSLRPGRDTQYF. In DNA form, the CDR3 reads TGTGCCAGCAGCTTAAGGCCAGGCAGGGATACGCAGTATTTT.

The chain is built from TRBV18 and TRBJ1-3, with TRBD1 as a possible D gene (6 bases). CDR1 is KGHSH and CDR2 is LQKENI in the germline V gene. This CDR3 contains 16 residues. V was trimmed by 3 bases and J by 1 base, leaving 13 bases between them. In DNA, the CDR3 is TGTGCCAGCTCACCGCCACAGGGAGCGTCTGGAAACACCATATATTTT. As protein: CASSPPQGASGNTIYF.

The V call is TRBV9, the J call TRBJ2-3, with a tentative D call TRBD2 (7 bases). V lost 7 bases, J lost 2 bases, and 11 bases lay in between. The CDR3 extends over 13 amino acids. Germline CDR1 and CDR2: SGDLS and YYNGEE. The CDR3: CASEGGDTDTQYF. The CDR3 DNA sequence: TGTGCCAGCGAGGGGGGGGACACAGATACGCAGTATTTT. The entire variable domain, with the rest obtained from reference TRBV9 and TRBJ2-3, is as follows: DSGVTQTPKHLITATGQRVTLRCSPRSGDLSVYWYQQSLDQGLQFLIQYYNGEERAKGNILERFSAQQFPDLHSELNLSSLELGDSALYFCASEGGDTDTQYFGPGTRLTVL.

This clone was seen a single time. The gene calls are TRBV19 and TRBJ1-5; D possibly corresponds to TRBD1 (5 bases). The length of the CDR3 is 13 residues. Trimming took 6 bases from V and 4 from J, leaving 10 bases between them. Germline V lookup: CDR1 LNHDA, CDR2 SQIVND (reference sequence). This CDR3 is CASRLDRNQPQHF. For the CDR3, the DNA is TGTGCCAGTAGGCTAGACAGAAATCAGCCCCAGCATTTT.

Note on this clone: The sample has other DNA sequences that encode this CDR3 too. The chain uses TRBV9 and TRBJ2-1, with 7 bases lining up with TRBD1. The ends lost 3 bases at V and 1 base at J; junction bases unmatched: 4. The germline CDR1 and CDR2 sequences are SGDLS and YYNGEE. The CDR3 consists of 15 residues. This CDR3 is CASSAGTDSYNEQFF. The CDR3 coding sequence is TGTGCCAGCAGCGCGGGGACAGATTCCTACAATGAGCAGTTCTTC.

This sequence joins TRBV7-8 and TRBJ2-7; TRBD2 matches 9 bases. Germline assignment: CDR1 SGHVS and CDR2 FQNEAQ. Losses at the gene ends were 3 bases for V and 2 bases for J; bases not matched to a gene: 14. CDR3 size: 18 residues. The chain's CDR3 is CASSFPVSLAGEAYEQYF. The DNA for the CDR3 is TGTGCCAGCAGCTTCCCCGTCAGCTTAGCGGGAGAAGCCTACGAGCAGTACTTC.

The CDR3 loop reads CASSNTPGRAYEQYF. The CDR3 nucleotides read TGCGCCAGCAGCAACACCCCAGGCAGGGCCTACGAGCAGTACTTC. This chain joins TRBV4-3 and TRBJ2-7; the D gene is possibly TRBD1 (5 bases). Germline V gene lookup returns CDR1 LGHNA and CDR2 YSLEER. The CDR3 contains 15 residues. The germline V and J ends were trimmed by 5 bases and 2 bases, with 16 bases remaining between them.

V and J are TRBV11-2 and TRBJ1-2; TRBD1 might be the D (6 bases). In germline, CDR1 is SGHAT, CDR2 FQNNGV. This CDR3 contains 14 residues. V shed 5 bases and J shed 3 bases, with 13 bases lying between them. The DNA of the CDR3 is TGTGCCAGCAGCCCAGGGGATTGGTACTATGGCTACACCTTC. Its translation: CASSPGDWYYGYTF.

This rearrangement joins TRBV5-1 to TRBJ2-2, with TRBD2 matching 12 bases. Germline V lookup: CDR1 SGHRS, CDR2 YFSETQ. The V segment lost 4 bases and the J segment 3 bases; nucleotides outside the gene matches: 4. The CDR3 loop spans 16 amino acids. The CDR3 DNA sequence: TGCGCCAGCAGCCGGACTAGCGGGGAATACACCGGGGAGCTGTTTTTT. Amino acid sequence: CASSRTSGEYTGELFF.

The chain has TRBV5-1 and TRBJ2-7; D perhaps matches TRBD1 (6 bases). This CDR3 has 12 residues. Trimming took 4 bases from V and 6 from J, leaving 11 bases between them. CDR1 and CDR2 (germline): SGHRS, YFSETQ. The CDR3 nucleotides read TGCGCCAGCAGCCAGGGACAATCCGAGCAGTACTTC. As protein: CASSQGQSEQYF.

V is TRBV18 and J is TRBJ2-3; no definite D call. There are 14 residues in the CDR3. Germline CDR1 KGHSH, CDR2 LQKENI. Trimming left V 3 bases short and J 3 bases short, with 10 bases between. The CDR3 nucleotides read TGTGCCAGCTCACCCACTTCGGGTACAGATACGCAGTATTTT. Residues: CASSPTSGTDTQYF.

The chain recombines TRBV20-1 with TRBJ2-7; 10 nucleotides match TRBD2. The V and J ends lost 3 bases and 6 bases, in that order; junction bases with no gene match: 11. The CDR3 spans 15 residues. From germline, CDR1 is DFQATT and CDR2 SNEGSKA (reference sequence). CDR3 sequence reads: CSASDLAGEFGEQYF. CDR3 bases: TGCAGTGCTAGTGACCTAGCGGGAGAGTTCGGCGAGCAGTACTTC.

The J gene is TRBJ2-3, the V gene TRBV9; 10 positions agree with TRBD2. V lost 3 bases to trimming and J lost 1 base; unmatched junction nucleotides: 5. The CDR3 is made up of 16 amino acids. Germline CDR1 reads SGDLS; CDR2 reads YYNGEE. CDR3 residues: CASSDTGTSGTDTQYF. In DNA, the CDR3 is TGTGCCAGCAGCGACACCGGGACTAGCGGCACAGATACGCAGTATTTT.